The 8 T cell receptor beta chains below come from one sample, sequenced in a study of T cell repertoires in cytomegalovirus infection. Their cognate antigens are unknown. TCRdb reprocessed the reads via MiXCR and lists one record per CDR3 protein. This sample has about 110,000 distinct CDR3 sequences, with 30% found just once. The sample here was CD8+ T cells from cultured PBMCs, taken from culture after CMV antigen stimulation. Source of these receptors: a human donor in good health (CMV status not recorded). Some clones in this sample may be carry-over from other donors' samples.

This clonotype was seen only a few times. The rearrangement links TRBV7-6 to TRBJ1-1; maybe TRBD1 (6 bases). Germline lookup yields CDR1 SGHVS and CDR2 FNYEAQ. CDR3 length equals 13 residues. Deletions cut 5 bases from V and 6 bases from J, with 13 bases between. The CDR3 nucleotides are TGTGCCAGCAGCATCAGGGGTGAGGCTGAAGCTTTCTTT. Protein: CASSIRGEAEAFF.

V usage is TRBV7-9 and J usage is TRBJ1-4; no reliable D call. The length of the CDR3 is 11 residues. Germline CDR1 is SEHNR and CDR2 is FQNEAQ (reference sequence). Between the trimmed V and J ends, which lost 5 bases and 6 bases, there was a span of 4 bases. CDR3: CASSPHEKLFF. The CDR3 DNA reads TGTGCCAGCAGCCCACATGAAAAACTGTTTTTT. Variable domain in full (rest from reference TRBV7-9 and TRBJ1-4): DTGVSQNPRHKITKRGQNVTFRCDPISEHNRLYWYRQTLGQGPEFLTYFQNEAQLEKSRLLSDRFSAERPKGSFSTLEIQRTEQGDSAMYLCASSPHEKLFFGSGTQLSVL.

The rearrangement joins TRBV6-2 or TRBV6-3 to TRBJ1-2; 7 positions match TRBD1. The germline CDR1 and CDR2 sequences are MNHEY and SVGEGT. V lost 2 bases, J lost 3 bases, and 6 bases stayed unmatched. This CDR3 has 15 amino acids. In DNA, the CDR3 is TGTGCCAGCAGTTACCCAAGACAGGGATACTATGGCTACACCTTC. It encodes CASSYPRQGYYGYTF.

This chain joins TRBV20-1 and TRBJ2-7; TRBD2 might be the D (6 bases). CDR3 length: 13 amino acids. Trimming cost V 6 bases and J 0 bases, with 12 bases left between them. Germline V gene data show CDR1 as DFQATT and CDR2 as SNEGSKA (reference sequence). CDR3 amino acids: CSARGTDSYEQYF. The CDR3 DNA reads TGCAGTGCCCGGGGGACGGACTCCTACGAGCAGTACTTC.

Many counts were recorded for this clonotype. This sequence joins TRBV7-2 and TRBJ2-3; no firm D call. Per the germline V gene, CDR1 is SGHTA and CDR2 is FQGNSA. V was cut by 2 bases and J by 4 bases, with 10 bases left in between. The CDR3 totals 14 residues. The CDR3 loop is CASSLWGSADTQYF. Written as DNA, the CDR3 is TGTGCCAGCAGCTTATGGGGTTCAGCAGATACGCAGTATTTT.

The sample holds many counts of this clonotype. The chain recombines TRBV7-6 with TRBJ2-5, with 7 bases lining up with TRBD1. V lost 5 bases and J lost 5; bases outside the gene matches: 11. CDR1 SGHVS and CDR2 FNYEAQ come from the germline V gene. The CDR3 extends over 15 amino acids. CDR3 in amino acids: CASSPIPGGSETQYF. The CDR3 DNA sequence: TGTGCCAGCAGCCCCATCCCAGGGGGTAGCGAGACCCAGTACTTC. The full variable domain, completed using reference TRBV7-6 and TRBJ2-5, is GAGVSQSPRYKVTKRGQDVALRCDPISGHVSLYWYRQALGQGPEFLTYFNYEAQQDKSGLPNDRFSAERPEGSISTLTIQRTEQRDSAMYRCASSPIPGGSETQYFGPGTRLLVL.

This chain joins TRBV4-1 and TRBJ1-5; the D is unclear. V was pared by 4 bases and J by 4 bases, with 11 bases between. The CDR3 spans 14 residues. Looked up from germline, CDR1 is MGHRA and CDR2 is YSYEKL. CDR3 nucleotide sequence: TGCGCCAGCAGCCCGGTGGGTGGAAATCAGCCCCAGCATTTT. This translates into CASSPVGGNQPQHF.

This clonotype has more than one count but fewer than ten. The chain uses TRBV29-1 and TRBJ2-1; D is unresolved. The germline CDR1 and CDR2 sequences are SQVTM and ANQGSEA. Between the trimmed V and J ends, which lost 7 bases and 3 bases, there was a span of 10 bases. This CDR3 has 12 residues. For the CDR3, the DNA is TGCAGCGCTGCGCGCCTCTACAATGAGCAGTTCTTC. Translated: CSAARLYNEQFF.